These 6 T cell receptor beta chains originate from one sample sequenced in a study of PD-1 blockade in classical Hodgkin lymphoma. Each and every patient relapsed after autologous stem cell transplantation, and patients got differing brentuximab vedotin exposure. The data were produced by immunoSEQ multiplex PCR, yet TCRdb's version contains in-frame clones alone and is incomplete. The sample contains 90,000 to 100,000 clones, approximately 92% of which appear only once. The sample in question was peripheral blood mononuclear cells (PBMCs), obtained before the second cycle of nivolumab. The receptors were gathered from a human donor with classical Hodgkin lymphoma.

This clone was picked up a small number of times. The V gene is TRBV10-2, the J gene TRBJ1-2; TRBD1 matches 7 bases. Germline V gene lookup returns CDR1 WSHSY and CDR2 SAAADI. This CDR3 is built from 13 residues. With V trimmed by 6 bases and J by 5 bases, 6 bases remained unmatched. In DNA, the CDR3 is TGCGCCAGCAGCCCGACAGGGAGGTATGGCTACACCTTC. As protein: CASSPTGRYGYTF.

The chain is built from TRBV2 and TRBJ2-1; D uncertain. CDR3 size: 15 residues. Germline CDR1 reads SNHLY; CDR2 reads FYNNEI. Deletions cut 6 bases from V and 0 bases from J, with 12 bases between. The CDR3 loop is CASRMDGNSYNEQFF. CDR3 sequence (DNA): TGTGCCAGCAGGATGGACGGAAACTCCTACAATGAGCAGTTCTTC.

The chain carries TRBV10-3 and TRBJ2-5; 13 positions match TRBD2. Germline V gene data show CDR1 as ENHRY and CDR2 as SYGVKD. The CDR3 is 17 residues long. V shed 4 bases and J 3 bases; nucleotides not matched to a gene: 8. The CDR3, as DNA: TGTGCCATCAGTGTGGGGGGTACTAGCGGGAGGGAAGAGACCCAGTACTTC. It codes for CAISVGGTSGREETQYF.

The gene calls are TRBV19 and TRBJ2-1; 10 bases agree with TRBD2. Trimming at V came to 5 bases and at J to 9 bases, leaving 4 bases not matched to a gene. Germline V gene lookup returns CDR1 LNHDA and CDR2 SQIVND (reference sequence). The CDR3 spans 13 residues. The CDR3 loop is CASSAQREGEQFF. The CDR3 DNA sequence: TGTGCCAGTAGTGCTCAGCGGGAGGGTGAGCAGTTCTTC.

V gene TRBV19 combines with J gene TRBJ1-1, with TRBD1 matching 12 bases. J lost 0 bases, V lost 6 bases, and 11 bases had no gene match. The CDR3 has 18 amino acids. Germline V gives CDR1 LNHDA, CDR2 SQIVND (reference sequence). This CDR3 reads CASSRTGTGGYMNTEAFF. The CDR3 nucleotides are TGTGCCAGTAGCCGGACCGGGACAGGGGGCTATATGAACACTGAAGCTTTCTTT. The full variable domain, its missing parts supplied by reference TRBV19 and TRBJ1-1, is DGGITQSPKYLFRKEGQNVTLSCEQNLNHDAMYWYRQDPGQGLRLIYYSQIVNDFQKGDIAEGYSVSREKKESFPLTVTSAQKNPTAFYLCASSRTGTGGYMNTEAFFGQGTRLTVV.

The chain employs TRBV2 and TRBJ2-3, with 8 bases that match TRBD2. J was trimmed by 0 bases and V by 7 bases; bases with no gene match: 12. Germline CDR1 SNHLY, CDR2 FYNNEI. The CDR3 loop spans 17 amino acids. The DNA for the CDR3 is TGTGCCAGCACCTTTGGGACTAGGGTATCTAGCACAGATACGCAGTATTTT. This gives the protein CASTFGTRVSSTDTQYF.